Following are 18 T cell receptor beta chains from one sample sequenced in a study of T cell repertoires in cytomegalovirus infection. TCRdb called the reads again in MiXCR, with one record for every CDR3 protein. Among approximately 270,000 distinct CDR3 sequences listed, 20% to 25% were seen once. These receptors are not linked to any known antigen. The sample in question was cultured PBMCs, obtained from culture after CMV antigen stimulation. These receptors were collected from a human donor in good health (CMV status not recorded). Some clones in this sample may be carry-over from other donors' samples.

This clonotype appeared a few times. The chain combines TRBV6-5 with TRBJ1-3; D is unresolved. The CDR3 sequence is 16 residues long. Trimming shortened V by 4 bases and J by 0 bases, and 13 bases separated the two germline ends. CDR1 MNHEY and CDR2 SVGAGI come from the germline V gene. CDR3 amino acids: CASSWRDGRSGNTIYF. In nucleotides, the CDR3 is TGTGCCAGCAGTTGGCGAGACGGACGCTCTGGAAACACCATATATTTT.

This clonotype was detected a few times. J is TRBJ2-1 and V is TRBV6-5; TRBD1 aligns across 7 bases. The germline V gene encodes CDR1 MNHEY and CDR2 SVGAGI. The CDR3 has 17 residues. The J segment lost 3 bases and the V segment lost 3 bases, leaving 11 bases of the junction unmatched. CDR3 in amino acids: CASSYIGRDRSYNEQFF. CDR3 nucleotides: TGTGCCAGCAGTTATATTGGAAGGGACAGAAGCTACAATGAGCAGTTCTTC.

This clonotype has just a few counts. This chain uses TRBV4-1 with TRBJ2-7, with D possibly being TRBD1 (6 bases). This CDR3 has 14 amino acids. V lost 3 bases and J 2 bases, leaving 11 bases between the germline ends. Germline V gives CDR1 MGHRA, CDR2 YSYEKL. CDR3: CASSHSDRTYEQYV. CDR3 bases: TGCGCCAGCAGCCATAGCGACAGGACCTACGAGCAGTACGTC.

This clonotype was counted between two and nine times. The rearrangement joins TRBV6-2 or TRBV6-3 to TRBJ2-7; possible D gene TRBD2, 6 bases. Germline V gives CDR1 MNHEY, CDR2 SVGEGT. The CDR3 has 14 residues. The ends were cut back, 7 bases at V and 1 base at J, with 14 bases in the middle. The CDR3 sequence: CASKPSGGSYEQYV. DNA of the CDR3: TGTGCCAGCAAACCCTCCGGAGGGTCCTACGAGCAGTACGTC.

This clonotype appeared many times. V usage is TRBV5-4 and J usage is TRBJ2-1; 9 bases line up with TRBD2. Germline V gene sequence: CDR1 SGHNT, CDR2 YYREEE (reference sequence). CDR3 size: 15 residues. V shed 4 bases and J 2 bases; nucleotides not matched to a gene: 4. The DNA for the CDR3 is TGTGCCAGCAGCCAGACTAGCGGAACCTACAATGAGCAGTTCTTC. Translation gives CASSQTSGTYNEQFF.

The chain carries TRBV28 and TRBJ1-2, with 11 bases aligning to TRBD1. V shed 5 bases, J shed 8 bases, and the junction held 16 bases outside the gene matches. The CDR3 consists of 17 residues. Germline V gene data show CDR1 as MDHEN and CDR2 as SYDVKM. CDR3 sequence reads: CASSDHRTGGLRKGYTF. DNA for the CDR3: TGTGCCAGCAGTGATCATCGGACAGGGGGCCTTAGAAAGGGCTACACCTTC.

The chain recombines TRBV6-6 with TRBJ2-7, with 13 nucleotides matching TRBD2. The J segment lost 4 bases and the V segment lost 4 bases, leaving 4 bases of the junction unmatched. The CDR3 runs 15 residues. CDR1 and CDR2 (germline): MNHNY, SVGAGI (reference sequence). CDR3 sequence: CASSSGTSGIYEQYV. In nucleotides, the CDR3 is TGTGCCAGCAGTTCCGGGACTAGCGGGATATACGAGCAGTACGTC.

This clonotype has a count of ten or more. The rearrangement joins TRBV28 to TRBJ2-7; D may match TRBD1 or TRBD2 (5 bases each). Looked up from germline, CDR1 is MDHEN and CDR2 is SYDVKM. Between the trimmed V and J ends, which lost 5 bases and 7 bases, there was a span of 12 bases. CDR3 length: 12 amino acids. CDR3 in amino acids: CASSTGGREQYF. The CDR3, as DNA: TGTGCCAGCAGTACTGGGGGTAGGGAGCAGTACTTC.

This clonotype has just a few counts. CDR3 region: CASSLTGFYGYTF. The CDR3 bases are TGTGCCAGCAGCCTAACAGGGTTCTATGGCTACACCTTC. V and J are TRBV12-3 or TRBV12-4 and TRBJ1-2, with D perhaps matching TRBD1 (6 bases). This CDR3 is built from 13 residues. The V gene lost 6 bases and the J gene lost 4 bases, with 12 bases spanning the gap.

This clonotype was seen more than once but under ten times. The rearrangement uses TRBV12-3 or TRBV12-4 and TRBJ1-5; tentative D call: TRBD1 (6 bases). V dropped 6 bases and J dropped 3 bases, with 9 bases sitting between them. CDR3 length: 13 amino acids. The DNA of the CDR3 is TGTGCCAGCAGCACAGGGTTCAATCAGCCCCAGCATTTT. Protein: CASSTGFNQPQHF.

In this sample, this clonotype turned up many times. The CDR3 nucleotides are TGTGCCAGCAGACAGGGTATCCAAGAGACCCAGTACTTC. As protein: CASRQGIQETQYF. The chain is built from TRBV6-5 and TRBJ2-5; D perhaps matches TRBD1 (6 bases). Trimming stripped 6 bases from V and 1 base from J, with 9 bases between. The V gene's germline CDR1 is MNHEY and CDR2 SVGAGI. This CDR3 contains 13 residues.

CDR3: CASRPGLAGGPKKADTQYF. CDR3 in DNA: TGTGCCAGCAGACCTGGACTAGCGGGAGGGCCAAAGAAGGCAGATACGCAGTATTTT. This chain links TRBV2 with TRBJ2-3; TRBD2 aligns across 15 bases. The CDR3 totals 19 residues. V was pared by 6 bases and J by 4 bases, with 14 bases of the junction left unmatched. CDR1 and CDR2 (germline): SNHLY, FYNNEI.

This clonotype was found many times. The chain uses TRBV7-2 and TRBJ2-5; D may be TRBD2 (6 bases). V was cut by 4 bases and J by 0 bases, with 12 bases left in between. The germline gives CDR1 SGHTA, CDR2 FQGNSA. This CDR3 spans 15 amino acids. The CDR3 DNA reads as TGTGCCAGCAGCTATCAACTAGCTAACCAAGAGACCCAGTACTTC. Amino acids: CASSYQLANQETQYF.

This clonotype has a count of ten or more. CDR3 loop: CASSFGRSTDTQYF. DNA for the CDR3: TGTGCCAGCAGTTTTGGAAGGAGCACAGATACGCAGTATTTT. This chain joins TRBV12-3 or TRBV12-4 and TRBJ2-3, with D hard to call. The germline V and J ends were trimmed by 3 bases and 0 bases, with 7 bases remaining between them. This CDR3 contains 14 residues.

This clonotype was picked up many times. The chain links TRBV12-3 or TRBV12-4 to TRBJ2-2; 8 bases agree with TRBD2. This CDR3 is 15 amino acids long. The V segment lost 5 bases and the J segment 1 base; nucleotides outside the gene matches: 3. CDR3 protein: CASSLSGMNTGELFF. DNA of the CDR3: TGTGCCAGCAGTCTTAGCGGGATGAACACCGGGGAGCTGTTTTTT.

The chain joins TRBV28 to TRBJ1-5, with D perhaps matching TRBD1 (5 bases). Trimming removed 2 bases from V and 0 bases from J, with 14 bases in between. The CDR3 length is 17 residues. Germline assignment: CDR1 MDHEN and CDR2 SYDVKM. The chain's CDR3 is CASSLITGTASNQPQHF. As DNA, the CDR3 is TGTGCCAGCAGTTTAATCACCGGGACTGCTAGCAATCAGCCCCAGCATTTT.

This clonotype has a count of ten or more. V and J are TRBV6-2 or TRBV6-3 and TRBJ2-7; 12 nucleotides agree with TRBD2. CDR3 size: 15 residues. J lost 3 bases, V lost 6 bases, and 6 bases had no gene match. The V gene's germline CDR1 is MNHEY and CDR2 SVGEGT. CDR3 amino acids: CASSEGLAGFYEQYV. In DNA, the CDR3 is TGTGCCAGCAGCGAAGGACTAGCGGGATTCTACGAGCAGTACGTC.

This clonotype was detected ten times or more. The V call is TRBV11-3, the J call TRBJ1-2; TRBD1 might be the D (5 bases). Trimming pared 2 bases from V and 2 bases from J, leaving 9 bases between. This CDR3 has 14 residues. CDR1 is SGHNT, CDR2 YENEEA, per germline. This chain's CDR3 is CASSLYTGNYGYTF. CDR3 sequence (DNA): TGTGCCAGCAGCTTATATACAGGCAACTATGGCTACACCTTC.